This T cell receptor beta chain stems from a study of spatial heterogeneity in lung cancer. Study-level information: Approximately two years after resection was the median timing of the follow-up PBMC samples, which were sequenced when available. More beta-chain than alpha-chain sequences were consistently detected.

TCRdb reprocessed the 5' RACE reads via MiXCR and lists one record per CDR3 protein. Of 110,000 or so distinct CDR3 sequences in the sample, 10% to 12% were seen once. This CDR3 has 16 residues. Trimming cost V 3 bases and J 4 bases, with 18 bases left between them. Germline V gene sequence: CDR1 SNHLY, CDR2 FYNNEI. As for time point: blood at routine non-recurrence follow-up after resection. Unsorted whole RNA samples from tumor, nontumor lung or frozen PBMC were sequenced. The J gene is TRBJ1-1, the V gene TRBV2; perhaps TRBD1 as D (5 bases). The source is a female donor with early-stage non-small cell lung cancer. The sample here was PBMCs, taken at follow-up. The CDR3 sequence is CASSDPSAGGSTEAFF. The CDR3 coding sequence is TGTGCCAGCAGTGATCCCTCTGCGGGGGGGAGCACTGAAGCTTTCTTT.